This record covers a single T cell receptor beta chain. Generated by immunoSEQ multiplex PCR, the TCRdb table keeps only in-frame clones and is missing some. Here the sample spans about 120,000 clones, 90% to 95% being singletons. There are 14 residues in the CDR3. With V trimmed by 10 bases and J by 0 bases, 4 bases remained unmatched. The germline V gene encodes CDR1 SEHNR and CDR2 FQNEAQ (reference sequence). The data originate from a study of T cell changes during pregnancy in multiple sclerosis. The V gene is TRBV7-9, the J gene TRBJ1-5; TRBD1 agrees at 9 bases. The receptor was isolated from a female donor with multiple sclerosis, enrolled in a pregnancy study. The input for sequencing was peripheral blood, taken before pregnancy. The CDR3 bases are TGTGCCATACAGGGGGCGAATAGCAATCAGCCCCAGCATTTT. Translating gives CAIQGANSNQPQHF.